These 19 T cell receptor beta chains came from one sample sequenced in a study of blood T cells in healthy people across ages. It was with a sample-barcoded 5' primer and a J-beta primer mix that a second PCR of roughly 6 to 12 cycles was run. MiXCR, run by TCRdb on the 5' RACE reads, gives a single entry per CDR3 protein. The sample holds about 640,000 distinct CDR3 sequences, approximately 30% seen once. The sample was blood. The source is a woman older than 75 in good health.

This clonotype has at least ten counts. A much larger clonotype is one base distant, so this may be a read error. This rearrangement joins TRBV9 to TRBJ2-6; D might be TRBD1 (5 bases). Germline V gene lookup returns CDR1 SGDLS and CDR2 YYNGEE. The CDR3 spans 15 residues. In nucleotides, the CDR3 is TGTGCCAGCAGCGTATCACAGTCTGGGGCCAACGTCCGGACTTTC. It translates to CASSVSQSGANVRTF.

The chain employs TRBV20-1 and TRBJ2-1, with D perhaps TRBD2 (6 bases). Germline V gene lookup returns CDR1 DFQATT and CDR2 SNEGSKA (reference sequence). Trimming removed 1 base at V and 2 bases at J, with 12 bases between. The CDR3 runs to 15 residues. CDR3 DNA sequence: TGCAGTGCTAGAGCGTCGCGGGACCCCTACAATGAGCAGTTCTTC. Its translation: CSARASRDPYNEQFF.

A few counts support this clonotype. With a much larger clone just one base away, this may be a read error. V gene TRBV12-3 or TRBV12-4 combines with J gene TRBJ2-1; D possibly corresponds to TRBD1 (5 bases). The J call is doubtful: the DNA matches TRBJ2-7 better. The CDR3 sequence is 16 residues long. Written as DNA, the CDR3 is TGTGCCAGCAGTTTAGCGCAGGGTATAACCTACAATGAGCAGTACTTC. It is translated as CASSLAQGITYNEQYF.

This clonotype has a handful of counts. The CDR3 here is CASSYSTGGANVLTF. Here the CDR3 DNA reads TGTGCCAGCAGTTACTCGACGGGTGGGGCCAACGTCCTGACTTTC. V is TRBV6-6 and J is TRBJ2-6; no firm D call. CDR1 and CDR2 (germline): MNHNY, SVGAGI (reference sequence). This CDR3 region has 15 residues. The V and J ends lost 0 bases and 3 bases respectively, with 6 bases between them.

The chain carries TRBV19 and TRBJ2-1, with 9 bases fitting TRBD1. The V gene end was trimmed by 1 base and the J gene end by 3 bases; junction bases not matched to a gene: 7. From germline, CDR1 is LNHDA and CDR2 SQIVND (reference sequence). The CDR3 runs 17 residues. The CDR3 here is CASSIGRGQGFYNEQFF. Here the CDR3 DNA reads TGTGCCAGTAGTATAGGTAGGGGACAGGGTTTCTACAATGAGCAGTTCTTC.

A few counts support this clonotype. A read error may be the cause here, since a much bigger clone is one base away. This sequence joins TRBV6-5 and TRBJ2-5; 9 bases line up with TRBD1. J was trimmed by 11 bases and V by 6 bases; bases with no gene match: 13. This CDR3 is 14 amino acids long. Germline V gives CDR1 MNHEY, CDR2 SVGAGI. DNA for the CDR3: TGTGCCAGCAGCCAAAACAGGGGGCAGGATGAGCAGTACTTC. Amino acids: CASSQNRGQDEQYF.

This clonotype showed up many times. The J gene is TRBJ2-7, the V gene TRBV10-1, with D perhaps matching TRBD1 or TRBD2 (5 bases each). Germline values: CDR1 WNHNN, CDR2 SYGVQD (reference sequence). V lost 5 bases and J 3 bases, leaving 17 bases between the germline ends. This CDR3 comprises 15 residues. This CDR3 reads CASSTPGRVNYEQYF. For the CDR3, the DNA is TGCGCCAGCAGTACTCCGGGACGGGTAAACTACGAGCAGTACTTC.

CDR3 amino acids: CASNFLSGPGTDTQYF. In nucleotides, the CDR3 is TGTGCCAGCAACTTCCTTAGCGGGCCAGGCACAGATACGCAGTATTTT. This chain joins TRBV6-1 and TRBJ2-3, with TRBD2 matching 7 bases. J gave up 1 base and V 7 bases, and 11 bases lay outside the gene matches. CDR3 size: 16 residues. CDR1 MNHNS and CDR2 SASEGT come from the germline V gene.

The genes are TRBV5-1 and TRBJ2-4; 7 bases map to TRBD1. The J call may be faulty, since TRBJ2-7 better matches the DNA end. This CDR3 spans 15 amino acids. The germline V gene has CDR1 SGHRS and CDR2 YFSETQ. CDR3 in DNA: TGCGCCAGCAGCTTGGTGGGGGACAGTACCTACGAGCAGTACTTC. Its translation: CASSLVGDSTYEQYF.

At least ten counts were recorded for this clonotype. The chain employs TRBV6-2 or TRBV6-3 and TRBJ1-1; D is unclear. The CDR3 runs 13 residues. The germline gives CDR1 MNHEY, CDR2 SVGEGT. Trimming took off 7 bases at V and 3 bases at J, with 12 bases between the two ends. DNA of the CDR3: TGTGCCAGCACCGACCCCCTGGACACTGAAGCTTTCTTT. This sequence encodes CASTDPLDTEAFF.

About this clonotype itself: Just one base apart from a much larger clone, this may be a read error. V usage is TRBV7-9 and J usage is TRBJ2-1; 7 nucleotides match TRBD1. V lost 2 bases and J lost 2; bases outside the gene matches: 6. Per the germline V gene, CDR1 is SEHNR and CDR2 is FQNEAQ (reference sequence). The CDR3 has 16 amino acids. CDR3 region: CASSLYQGVAYNEQFF. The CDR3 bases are TGTGCCAGCAGCTTATATCAGGGGGTTGCCTACAATGAGCAGTTCTTC.

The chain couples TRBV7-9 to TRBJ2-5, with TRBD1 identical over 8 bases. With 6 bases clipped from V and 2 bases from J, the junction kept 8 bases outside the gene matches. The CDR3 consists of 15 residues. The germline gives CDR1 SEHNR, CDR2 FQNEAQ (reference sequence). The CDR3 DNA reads TGTGCCAGCAGTTTCCCCGGGACAGGACAAGAGACCCAGTACTTC. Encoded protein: CASSFPGTGQETQYF.

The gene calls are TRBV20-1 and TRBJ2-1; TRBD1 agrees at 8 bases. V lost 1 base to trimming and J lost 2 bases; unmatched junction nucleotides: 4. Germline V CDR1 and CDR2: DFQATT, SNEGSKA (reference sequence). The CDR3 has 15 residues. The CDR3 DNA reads TGCAGTGCTAGAGTACCAGGGGGCGCCTACAATGAGCAGTTCTTC. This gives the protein CSARVPGGAYNEQFF.

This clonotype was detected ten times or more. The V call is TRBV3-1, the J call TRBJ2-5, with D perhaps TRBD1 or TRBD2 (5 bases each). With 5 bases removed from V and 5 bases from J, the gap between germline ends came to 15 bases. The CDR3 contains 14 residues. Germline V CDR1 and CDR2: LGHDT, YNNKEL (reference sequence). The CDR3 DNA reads TGTGCCAGCAGCGGTCCGGGACCTGAGGAGACCCAGTACTTC. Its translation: CASSGPGPEETQYF.

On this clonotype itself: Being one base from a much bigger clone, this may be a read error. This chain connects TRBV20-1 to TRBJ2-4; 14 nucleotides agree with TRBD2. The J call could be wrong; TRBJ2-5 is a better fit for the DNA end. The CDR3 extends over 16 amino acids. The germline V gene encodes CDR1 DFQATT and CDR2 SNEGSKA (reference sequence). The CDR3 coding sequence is TGCGGTGCTTCCCGACTAGCGGGGGGGTCTCAAGAGACCCAGTACTTC. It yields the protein CGASRLAGGSQETQYF.

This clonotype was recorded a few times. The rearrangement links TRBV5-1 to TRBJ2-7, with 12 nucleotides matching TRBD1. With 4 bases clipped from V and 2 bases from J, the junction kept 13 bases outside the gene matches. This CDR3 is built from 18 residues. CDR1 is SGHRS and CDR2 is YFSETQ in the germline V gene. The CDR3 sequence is CASSAAGTGGARPYEQYF. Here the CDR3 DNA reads TGCGCCAGCAGCGCCGCCGGGACAGGGGGCGCTCGGCCCTACGAGCAGTACTTC.

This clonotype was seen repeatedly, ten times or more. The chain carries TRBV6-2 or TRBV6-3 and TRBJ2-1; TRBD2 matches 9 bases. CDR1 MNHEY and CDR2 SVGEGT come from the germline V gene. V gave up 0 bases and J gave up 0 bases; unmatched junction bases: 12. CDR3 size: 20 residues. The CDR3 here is CASSYSRVGSGGRSYNEQFF. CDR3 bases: TGTGCCAGCAGTTACTCGAGAGTCGGTAGCGGGGGCCGCTCCTACAATGAGCAGTTCTTC.

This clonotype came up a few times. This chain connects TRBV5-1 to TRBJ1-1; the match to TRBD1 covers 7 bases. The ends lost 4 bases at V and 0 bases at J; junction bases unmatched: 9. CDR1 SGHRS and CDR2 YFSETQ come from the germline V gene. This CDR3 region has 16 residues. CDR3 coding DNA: TGCGCCAGCAGCCGACAGGGTCTCGGATTGAACACTGAAGCTTTCTTT. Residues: CASSRQGLGLNTEAFF.

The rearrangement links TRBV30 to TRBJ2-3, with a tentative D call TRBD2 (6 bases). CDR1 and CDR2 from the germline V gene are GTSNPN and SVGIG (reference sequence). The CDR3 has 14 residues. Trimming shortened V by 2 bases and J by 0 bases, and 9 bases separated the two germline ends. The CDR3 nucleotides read TGTGCCTGGAGTCGCGGGGCCAGCACAGATACGCAGTATTTT. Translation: CAWSRGASTDTQYF.